This T cell receptor beta chain was sequenced in a study of spatial heterogeneity in lung cancer. For the study at large: Beta-chain sequences consistently outnumbered alpha-chain sequences in detection.

The sample holds many counts of this clonotype. Unique molecular identifiers, one per molecule, were present on every TCR cDNA molecule. TCRdb redid the calling of the 5' RACE reads with MiXCR, one entry per CDR3 protein. Here the sample spans roughly 79,000 distinct CDR3 sequences, roughly 8% being singletons. Time point indicated: sample taken at primary tumor resection. Tumor, nontumor lung or frozen PBMC supplied whole RNA, sequenced without sorting. The sequence was obtained from a male donor with early-stage non-small cell lung cancer. Sequencing used PBMCs, obtained at surgery.

In DNA, the CDR3 is TGTGCCAGCAGCGTAGTAGGGCAGGGGGAAGCTTTCTTT. This encodes CASSVVGQGEAFF. The chain carries TRBV9 and TRBJ1-1, with a possible D match to TRBD1 (6 bases). Trimming shortened V by 0 bases and J by 8 bases, and 11 bases separated the two germline ends. Looked up from germline, CDR1 is SGDLS and CDR2 is YYNGEE. This CDR3 has 13 residues.